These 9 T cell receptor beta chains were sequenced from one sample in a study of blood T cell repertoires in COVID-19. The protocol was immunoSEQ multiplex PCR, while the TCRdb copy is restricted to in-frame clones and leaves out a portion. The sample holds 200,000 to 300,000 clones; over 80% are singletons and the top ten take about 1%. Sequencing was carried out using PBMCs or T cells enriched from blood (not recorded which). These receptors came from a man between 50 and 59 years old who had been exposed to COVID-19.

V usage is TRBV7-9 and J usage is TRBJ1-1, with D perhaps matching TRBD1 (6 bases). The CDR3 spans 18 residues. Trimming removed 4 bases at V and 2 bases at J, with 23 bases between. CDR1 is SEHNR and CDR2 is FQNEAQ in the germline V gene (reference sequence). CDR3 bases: TGTGCCAGCAGCTGGGTCTATTCCGGGACAACGAAAAACACTGAAGCTTTCTTT. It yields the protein CASSWVYSGTTKNTEAFF.

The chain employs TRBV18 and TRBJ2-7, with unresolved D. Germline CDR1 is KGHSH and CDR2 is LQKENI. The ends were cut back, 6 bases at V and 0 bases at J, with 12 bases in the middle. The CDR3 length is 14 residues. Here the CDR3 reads CASSEVRVSYEQYF. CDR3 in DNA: TGTGCCAGCTCCGAGGTACGGGTCTCCTACGAGCAGTACTTC.

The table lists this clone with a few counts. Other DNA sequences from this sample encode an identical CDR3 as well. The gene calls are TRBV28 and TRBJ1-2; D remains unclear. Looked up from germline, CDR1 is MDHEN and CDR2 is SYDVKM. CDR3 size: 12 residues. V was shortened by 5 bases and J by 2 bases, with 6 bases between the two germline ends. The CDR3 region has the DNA TGTGCCAGCAGTACCGGGAACTATGGCTACACCTTC. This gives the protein CASSTGNYGYTF.

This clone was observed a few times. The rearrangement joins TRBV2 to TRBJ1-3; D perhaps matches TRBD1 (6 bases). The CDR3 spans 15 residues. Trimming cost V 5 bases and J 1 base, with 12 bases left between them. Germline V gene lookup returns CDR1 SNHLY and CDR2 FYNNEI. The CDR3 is CASSLEGGSGNTIYF. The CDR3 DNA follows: TGTGCCAGCAGTTTGGAAGGGGGATCTGGAAACACCATATATTTT.

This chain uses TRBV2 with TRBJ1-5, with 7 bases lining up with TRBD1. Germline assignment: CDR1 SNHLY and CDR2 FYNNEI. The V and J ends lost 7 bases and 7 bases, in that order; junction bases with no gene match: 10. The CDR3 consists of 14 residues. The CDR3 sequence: CASNLRQGDQPQHF. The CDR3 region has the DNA TGTGCCAGCAACTTAAGACAGGGAGACCAGCCCCAGCATTTT.

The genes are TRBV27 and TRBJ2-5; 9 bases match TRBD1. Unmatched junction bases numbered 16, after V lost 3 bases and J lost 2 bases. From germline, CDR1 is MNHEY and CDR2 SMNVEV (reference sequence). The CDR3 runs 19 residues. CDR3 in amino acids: CASSFSSGQGRGHQETQYF. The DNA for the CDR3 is TGTGCCAGCAGTTTCTCTTCGGGACAGGGTAGGGGACATCAAGAGACCCAGTACTTC.

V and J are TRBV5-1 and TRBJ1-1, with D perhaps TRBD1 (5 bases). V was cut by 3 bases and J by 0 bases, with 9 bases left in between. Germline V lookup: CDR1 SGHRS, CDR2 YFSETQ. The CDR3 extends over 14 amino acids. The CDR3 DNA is TGCGCCAGCAGCTCCGGACAATTGAACACTGAAGCTTTCTTT. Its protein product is CASSSGQLNTEAFF.

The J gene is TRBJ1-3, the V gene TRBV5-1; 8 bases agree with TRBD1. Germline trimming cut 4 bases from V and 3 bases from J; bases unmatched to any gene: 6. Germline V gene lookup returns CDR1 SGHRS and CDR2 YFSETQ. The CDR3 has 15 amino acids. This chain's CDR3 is CASSPTGDGGNTIYF. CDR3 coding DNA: TGCGCCAGCAGCCCGACAGGGGATGGTGGAAACACCATATATTTT.

The CDR3 DNA reads TGCGCCAGCAGCTTTAATGAGGGCGGATGGGGCACTGAAGCTTTCTTT. It encodes CASSFNEGGWGTEAFF. This rearrangement joins TRBV5-1 to TRBJ1-1; D gene ambiguous. Germline V gene data show CDR1 as SGHRS and CDR2 as YFSETQ. Trimming took 2 bases from V and 4 from J, leaving 18 bases between them. The CDR3 totals 16 residues.